The clone carrying this T cell receptor (beta chain) has just a few counts. Its antigen remains unknown. The study ran its PCR with 60 Vbeta and 13 Jbeta primers. Produced via immunoSEQ multiplex PCR; TCRdb's table is partial and in-frame only. The sample lists over 150,000 clones, around 79% seen once, with less than 3.5% in the top ten. The CDR3 runs to 14 residues. Germline assignment: CDR1 SNHLY and CDR2 FYNNEI. V lost 4 bases to trimming and J lost 9 bases; unmatched junction nucleotides: 7. This sample stems from a study of cytomegalovirus exposure and HLA in healthy donors. Broader study findings: In a later analysis, CMV-associated beta chains were mostly HLA-associated, it appeared.

The chain carries TRBV2 and TRBJ1-5; 9 bases map to TRBD1. The TCR sequence derives from a man aged 18 to 35 in good health and CMV-seronegative. Sequencing was carried out using PBMCs. Written as DNA, the CDR3 is TGTGCCAGCAGTGCGGGACAGGGTCGGAGGCCCCAGCATTTT. Protein sequence: CASSAGQGRRPQHF.